This TCR beta chain was recovered during a study of CD8+ T cells in alopecia areata. RNA was isolated and reverse transcribed to cDNA, the sequencing template. Clones were read by immunoSEQ multiplex PCR, and TCRdb kept only the in-frame ones, dropping some. This sample carries roughly 190,000 clones, 64% of them seen once, and the ten largest clones take about 1.3%. Stated treatment: oral pan-JAK inhibitor, 5-10 mg twice daily. This CDR3 is 13 amino acids long. The ends were cut back, 7 bases at V and 3 bases at J, with 13 bases in the middle. Germline CDR1 SGHNT, CDR2 YENEEA. The sample consisted of CD4+ T cells sorted from blood, taken between weeks 47 and 50, from a patient treated with tofacitinib. This chain links TRBV11-3 with TRBJ2-7, with TRBD1 as a possible D gene (6 bases). This receptor was obtained from a human donor with alopecia areata. CDR3 sequence: CASTTDRNYEQYF. CDR3 DNA: TGTGCCAGCACAACGGACAGAAACTACGAGCAGTACTTC.